These 23 T cell receptor beta chains were sequenced from one sample in a study of blood T cell repertoires in COVID-19. Method: immunoSEQ multiplex PCR; TCRdb's copy keeps in-frame clones and lacks some. The data show 270,000 or so clones, approximately 81% seen once. Sequenced: peripheral blood. The receptors were gathered from a woman aged 18-29 years with acute or convalescent COVID-19.

The chain joins TRBV28 to TRBJ2-1, with 8 bases fitting TRBD1. With 5 bases clipped from V and 8 bases from J, the junction kept 11 bases outside the gene matches. The CDR3 consists of 15 residues. Germline V gene sequence: CDR1 MDHEN, CDR2 SYDVKM. The CDR3 sequence is CASSPDREVIDEQFF. CDR3 DNA: TGTGCCAGCAGTCCGGACAGGGAGGTGATCGATGAGCAGTTCTTC.

The rearrangement joins TRBV13 to TRBJ2-7; 12 nucleotides match TRBD2. The V segment lost 5 bases and the J segment 0 bases; nucleotides outside the gene matches: 5. In germline, CDR1 is PRHDT, CDR2 FYEKMQ (reference sequence). The length of the CDR3 is 16 residues. The CDR3 reads CASSPGLAGLSYEQYF. The DNA for the CDR3 is TGTGCCAGCAGCCCGGGACTAGCGGGCCTCTCCTACGAGCAGTACTTC.

V gene TRBV6-5 combines with J gene TRBJ2-1; TRBD2 matches 9 bases. J gave up 3 bases and V 6 bases, and 3 bases lay outside the gene matches. Germline V gene lookup returns CDR1 MNHEY and CDR2 SVGAGI. The CDR3 sequence is 14 residues long. CDR3 nucleotide sequence: TGTGCCAGCAGCCGGCGGGAGGGCTACAATGAGCAGTTCTTC. Amino acids: CASSRREGYNEQFF.

The J gene is TRBJ1-4, the V gene TRBV2; D is undetermined. V was clipped by 9 bases and J by 3 bases, with 8 bases between them. This CDR3 has 12 amino acids. The V gene's germline CDR1 is SNHLY and CDR2 FYNNEI. In nucleotides, the CDR3 is TGTGCCAGTGCCCTATCTAATGAAAAACTGTTTTTT. Protein product: CASALSNEKLFF.

Only one count was recorded for this clone. The chain uses TRBV28 and TRBJ2-1; a weak D match, TRBD2 (7 bases). V gave up 6 bases and J gave up 9 bases, with 24 bases separating them. Germline CDR1 reads MDHEN; CDR2 reads SYDVKM. There are 16 residues in the CDR3. The CDR3 coding sequence is TGTGCCAGCAGGCCTAGTCGGGGGGCGGGTGACTTTGAGCAGTTCTTC. It encodes CASRPSRGAGDFEQFF.

The J gene is TRBJ2-3, the V gene TRBV9, with TRBD2 matching over 9 bases. V shed 3 bases, J shed 1 base, and the junction held 6 bases outside the gene matches. Germline assignment: CDR1 SGDLS and CDR2 YYNGEE. The CDR3 is 16 amino acids. For the CDR3, the DNA is TGTGCCAGCAGCGGCCGACTAGCGGAGGGCACAGATACGCAGTATTTT. This sequence encodes CASSGRLAEGTDTQYF.

The DNA of the CDR3 is TGTGCCAGCAGACGGCGGGAGTCGGACAATGAGCAGTTCTTC. Translated, it gives CASRRRESDNEQFF. The rearrangement uses TRBV27 and TRBJ2-1, with 7 bases lining up with TRBD2. Trimming at V came to 6 bases and at J to 5 bases, leaving 7 bases not matched to a gene. CDR3 length: 14 residues. Germline V CDR1 and CDR2: MNHEY, SMNVEV (reference sequence).

This clone came up a few times. The chain joins TRBV6-5 to TRBJ1-5; D is unresolved. Germline V lookup: CDR1 MNHEY, CDR2 SVGAGI. The CDR3 contains 16 residues. Trimming pared 0 bases from V and 1 base from J, leaving 10 bases between. The CDR3 DNA is TGTGCCAGCAGTTACTCCCGGGTTAAAAGCAATCAGCCCCAGCATTTT. Amino acid sequence: CASSYSRVKSNQPQHF.

The CDR3 DNA reads as TGTGCCACCAGTGCTATTACTAGCGGGAGCAATGAGCAGTTCTTC. Protein product: CATSAITSGSNEQFF. The chain couples TRBV24-1 to TRBJ2-1, with 11 bases lining up with TRBD2. Germline assignment: CDR1 KGHDR and CDR2 SFDVKD. V shed 5 bases and J 6 bases; nucleotides not matched to a gene: 5. CDR3 length: 15 amino acids.

This chain links TRBV5-1 with TRBJ1-2, with D possibly being TRBD1 (5 bases). The V end lost 0 bases, the J end lost 7 bases, and 13 bases lay between the germline ends. From germline, CDR1 is SGHRS and CDR2 YFSETQ. The CDR3 contains 14 residues. The CDR3 nucleotides are TGCGCCAGCAGCTTGGACACGGTGGGGGGTGGCTACACCTTC. Its protein product is CASSLDTVGGGYTF.

J is TRBJ2-7 and V is TRBV20-1; 7 bases agree with TRBD2. Germline V lookup: CDR1 DFQATT, CDR2 SNEGSKA (reference sequence). After removal of 3 bases from V and 5 bases from J, the junction contained 7 bases not matched to a gene. The CDR3 covers 13 residues. CDR3 nucleotides: TGCAGTGCTAGTGGCGGGAGTCATAACGAGCAGTACTTC. Amino acid sequence: CSASGGSHNEQYF.

This chain links TRBV7-2 with TRBJ2-5, with 7 bases fitting TRBD1. In germline, CDR1 is SGHTA, CDR2 FQGNSA. The CDR3 is made up of 15 amino acids. With V trimmed by 5 bases and J by 2 bases, 8 bases remained unmatched. CDR3 in DNA: TGTGCCAGCAGCAACAACAGGGGTCGTCAAGAGACCCAGTACTTC. Amino acid sequence: CASSNNRGRQETQYF. The entire variable domain, with the rest obtained from reference TRBV7-2 and TRBJ2-5, is as follows: GAGVSQSPSNKVTEKGKDVELRCDPISGHTALYWYRQSLGQGLEFLIYFQGNSAPDKSGLPSDRFSAERTGGSVSTLTIQRTQQEDSAVYLCASSNNRGRQETQYFGPGTRLLVL.

The rearrangement links TRBV28 to TRBJ1-6, with D perhaps TRBD1 (5 bases). The germline CDR1 and CDR2 sequences are MDHEN and SYDVKM. The V gene lost 2 bases and the J gene lost 10 bases, with 12 bases spanning the gap. The CDR3 sequence is 14 residues long. The CDR3 reads CASSLGGSWSPLHF. The CDR3 DNA follows: TGTGCCAGCAGTTTAGGGGGGTCTTGGTCACCCCTCCACTTT. Full variable domain (rest looked up from reference TRBV28 and TRBJ1-6): DVKVTQSSRYLVKRTGEKVFLECVQDMDHENMFWYRQDPGLGLRLIYFSYDVKMKEKGDIPEGYSVSREKKERFSLILESASTNQTSMYLCASSLGGSWSPLHFGNGTRLTVT.

This clone was recorded once. The chain uses TRBV9 and TRBJ1-6; TRBD1 aligns across 8 bases. This CDR3 comprises 16 residues. V lost 3 bases, J lost 10 bases, and 12 bases stayed unmatched. Per germline, CDR1 SGDLS and CDR2 YYNGEE. The DNA for the CDR3 is TGTGCCAGCAGCGGAAGTGAGACAGGGGCAAAGTCACCCCTCCACTTT. Amino acid sequence: CASSGSETGAKSPLHF. The variable domain in full, completed from reference TRBV9 and TRBJ1-6, reads DSGVTQTPKHLITATGQRVTLRCSPRSGDLSVYWYQQSLDQGLQFLIQYYNGEERAKGNILERFSAQQFPDLHSELNLSSLELGDSALYFCASSGSETGAKSPLHFGNGTRLTVT.

The J gene is TRBJ2-7, the V gene TRBV5-4; no clear D. The CDR3 extends over 14 amino acids. Germline V CDR1 and CDR2: SGHNT, YYREEE (reference sequence). Trimming left V 3 bases short and J 3 bases short, with 13 bases between. CDR3 coding DNA: TGTGCCAGCAGCTCCACCGACTTCAACTACGAGCAGTACTTC. Amino acids: CASSSTDFNYEQYF.

The gene calls are TRBV7-2 and TRBJ1-2; no reliable D call. CDR3 length equals 15 residues. Looked up from germline, CDR1 is SGHTA and CDR2 is FQGNSA. The V gene lost 1 base and the J gene lost 0 bases, with 9 bases spanning the gap. The CDR3 bases are TGTGCCAGCAGCTTAGGCAGTGCTTCTAACTATGGCTACACCTTC. Translated, it gives CASSLGSASNYGYTF.

The chain has TRBV27 and TRBJ2-1; 16 bases are a match to TRBD2. There are 20 residues in the CDR3. Germline V gives CDR1 MNHEY, CDR2 SMNVEV (reference sequence). J gave up 3 bases and V 4 bases, and 12 bases lay outside the gene matches. The CDR3 bases are TGTGCCAGCAGTTCCAAGTTAGGGACTAGCGGGAGGGGGATCTACAATGAGCAGTTCTTC. Protein sequence: CASSSKLGTSGRGIYNEQFF.

The CDR3 nucleotides read TGTGCCAGCAGCCCGGAGACGGAGTATGAAGCTTTCTTT. Encoded protein: CASSPETEYEAFF. This chain connects TRBV7-9 to TRBJ1-1, with D unclear. Germline CDR1 and CDR2: SEHNR and FQNEAQ (reference sequence). The CDR3 runs 13 residues. V was clipped by 5 bases and J by 7 bases, with 14 bases between them.

The genes are TRBV11-2 and TRBJ2-7; TRBD2 aligns across 14 bases. The CDR3 consists of 18 residues. Germline lookup yields CDR1 SGHAT and CDR2 FQNNGV. With V trimmed by 1 base and J by 3 bases, 8 bases remained unmatched. CDR3 nucleotides: TGTGCCAGCAGCTTAGGAGGACTAGCGGGAGGAACCGACTACGAGCAGTACTTC. Amino acids: CASSLGGLAGGTDYEQYF.

The V gene is TRBV5-1, the J gene TRBJ2-5, with D possibly TRBD1 on 5 matching bases. This CDR3 has 14 amino acids. Trimming took 2 bases from V and 2 from J, leaving 10 bases between them. Germline V CDR1 and CDR2: SGHRS, YFSETQ. CDR3 sequence (DNA): TGCGCCAGCAGCTTCCAGGGATATCAAGAGACCCAGTACTTC. Its protein product is CASSFQGYQETQYF. The whole variable domain, filled in from reference TRBV5-1 and TRBJ2-5, reads KAGVTQTPRYLIKTRGQQVTLSCSPISGHRSVSWYQQTPGQGLQFLFEYFSETQRNKGNFPGRFSGRQFSNSRSEMNVSTLELGDSALYLCASSFQGYQETQYFGPGTRLLVL.

This clone showed up just a few times. This chain connects TRBV5-1 to TRBJ1-2; D remains unclear. The V gene's germline CDR1 is SGHRS and CDR2 YFSETQ. V was trimmed by 0 bases and J by 0 bases, leaving 6 bases between them. The CDR3 sequence is 14 residues long. The CDR3 region is CASSLVPANYGYTF. DNA for the CDR3: TGCGCCAGCAGCTTGGTTCCGGCTAACTATGGCTACACCTTC.

The chain has TRBV6-2 or TRBV6-3 and TRBJ2-7, with 8 bases identical to TRBD1. The junction had 10 bases not matched to a gene; V was cut back by 5 bases and J by 10 bases. This CDR3 comprises 13 residues. Germline loops: CDR1 MNHEY, CDR2 SVGEGT. Here the CDR3 reads CASSRRGDRPQYF. The CDR3 coding sequence is TGTGCCAGCAGTAGAAGAGGGGACAGGCCTCAGTACTTC.

The chain combines TRBV7-9 with TRBJ2-4; the D gene is possibly TRBD1 (6 bases). V lost 4 bases and J lost 0, with 10 bases in between. CDR3 length: 15 amino acids. Germline V gene sequence: CDR1 SEHNR, CDR2 FQNEAQ (reference sequence). The CDR3: CASSYTGLAKNIQYF. In DNA, the CDR3 is TGTGCCAGCAGCTACACAGGGTTAGCCAAAAACATTCAGTACTTC.